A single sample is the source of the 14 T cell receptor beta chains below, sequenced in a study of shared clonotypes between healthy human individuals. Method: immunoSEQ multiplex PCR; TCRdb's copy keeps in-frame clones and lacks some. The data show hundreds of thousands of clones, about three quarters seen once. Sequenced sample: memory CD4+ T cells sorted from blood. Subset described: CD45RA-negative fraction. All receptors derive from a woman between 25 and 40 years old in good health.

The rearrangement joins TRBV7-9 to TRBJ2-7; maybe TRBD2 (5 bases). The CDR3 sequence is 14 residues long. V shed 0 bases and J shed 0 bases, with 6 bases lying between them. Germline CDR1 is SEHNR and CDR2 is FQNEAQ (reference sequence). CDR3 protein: CASSLAGNSYEQYF. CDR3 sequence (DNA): TGTGCCAGCAGCTTAGCCGGGAACTCCTACGAGCAGTACTTC. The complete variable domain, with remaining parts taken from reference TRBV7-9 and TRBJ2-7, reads DTGVSQNPRHKITKRGQNVTFRCDPISEHNRLYWYRQTLGQGPEFLTYFQNEAQLEKSRLLSDRFSAERPKGSFSTLEIQRTEQGDSAMYLCASSLAGNSYEQYFGPGTRLTVT.

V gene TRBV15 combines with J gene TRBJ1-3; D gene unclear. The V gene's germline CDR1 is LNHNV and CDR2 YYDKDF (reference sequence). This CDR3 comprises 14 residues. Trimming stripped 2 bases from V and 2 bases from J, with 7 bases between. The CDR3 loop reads CATSRPNPGNTIYF. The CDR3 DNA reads TGTGCCACCAGCAGACCAAATCCTGGAAACACCATATATTTT.

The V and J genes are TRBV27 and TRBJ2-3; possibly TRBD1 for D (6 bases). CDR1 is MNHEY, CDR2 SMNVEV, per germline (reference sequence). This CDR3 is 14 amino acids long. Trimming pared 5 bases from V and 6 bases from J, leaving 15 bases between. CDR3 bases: TGTGCCAGCAGTCCATCCTACAGGGAGGATACGCAGTATTTT. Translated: CASSPSYREDTQYF.

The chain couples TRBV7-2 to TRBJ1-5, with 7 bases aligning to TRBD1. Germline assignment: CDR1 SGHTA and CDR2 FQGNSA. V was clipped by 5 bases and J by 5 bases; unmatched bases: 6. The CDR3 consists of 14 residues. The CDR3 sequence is CASSRGQSHQPQHF. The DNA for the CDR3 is TGTGCCAGCAGCCGGGGACAGTCGCATCAGCCCCAGCATTTT. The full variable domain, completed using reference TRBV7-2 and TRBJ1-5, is GAGVSQSPSNKVTEKGKDVELRCDPISGHTALYWYRQSLGQGLEFLIYFQGNSAPDKSGLPSDRFSAERTGGSVSTLTIQRTQQEDSAVYLCASSRGQSHQPQHFGDGTRLSIL.

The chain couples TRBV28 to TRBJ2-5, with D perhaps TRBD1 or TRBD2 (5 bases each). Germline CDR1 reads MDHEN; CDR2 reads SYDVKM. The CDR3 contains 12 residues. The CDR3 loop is CVSQTEGQTQYF. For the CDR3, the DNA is TGTGTATCTCAGACAGAGGGCCAGACCCAGTACTTC. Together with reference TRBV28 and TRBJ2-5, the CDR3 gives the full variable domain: DVKVTQSSRYLVKRTGEKVFLECVQDMDHENMFWYRQDPGLGLRLIYFSYDVKMKEKGDIPEGYSVSREKKERFSLILESASTNQTSMYLCVSQTEGQTQYFGPGTRLLVL.

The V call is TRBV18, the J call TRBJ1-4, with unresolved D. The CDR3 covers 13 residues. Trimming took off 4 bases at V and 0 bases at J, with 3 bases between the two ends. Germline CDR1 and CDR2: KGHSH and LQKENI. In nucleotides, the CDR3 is TGTGCCAGCTCACAACCAACTAATGAAAAACTGTTTTTT. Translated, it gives CASSQPTNEKLFF.

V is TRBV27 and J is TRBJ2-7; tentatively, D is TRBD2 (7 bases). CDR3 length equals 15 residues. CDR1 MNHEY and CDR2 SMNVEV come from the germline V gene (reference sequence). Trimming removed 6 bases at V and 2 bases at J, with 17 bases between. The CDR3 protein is CASRRGGQTTYEQYF. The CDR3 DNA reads TGTGCCAGCAGAAGGGGGGGTCAGACTACCTACGAGCAGTACTTC.

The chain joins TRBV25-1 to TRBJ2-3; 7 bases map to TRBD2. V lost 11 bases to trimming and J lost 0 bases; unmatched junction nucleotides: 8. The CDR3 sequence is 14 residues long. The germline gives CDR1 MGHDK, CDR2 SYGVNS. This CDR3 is CACRGSGSTDTQYF. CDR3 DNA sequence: TGTGCCTGCCGCGGGAGTGGGAGCACAGATACGCAGTATTTT.

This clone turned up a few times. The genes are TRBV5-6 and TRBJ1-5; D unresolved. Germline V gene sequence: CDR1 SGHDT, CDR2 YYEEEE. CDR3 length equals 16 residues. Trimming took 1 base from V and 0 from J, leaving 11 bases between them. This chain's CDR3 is CASSLQSGYSNQPQHF. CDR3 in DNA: TGTGCCAGCAGCTTGCAGTCCGGCTATAGCAATCAGCCCCAGCATTTT.

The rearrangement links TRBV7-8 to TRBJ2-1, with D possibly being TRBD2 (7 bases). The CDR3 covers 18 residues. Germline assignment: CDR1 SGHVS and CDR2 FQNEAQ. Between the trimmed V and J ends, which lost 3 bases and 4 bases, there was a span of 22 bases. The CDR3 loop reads CASSFGWRRGAQYNEQFF. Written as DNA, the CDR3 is TGTGCCAGCAGCTTCGGGTGGCGCCGGGGGGCACAATACAATGAGCAGTTCTTC. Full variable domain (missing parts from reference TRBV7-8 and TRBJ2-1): GAGVSQSPRYKVAKRGQDVALRCDPISGHVSLFWYQQALGQGPEFLTYFQNEAQLDKSGLPSDRFFAERPEGSVSTLKIQRTQQEDSAVYLCASSFGWRRGAQYNEQFFGPGTRLTVL.

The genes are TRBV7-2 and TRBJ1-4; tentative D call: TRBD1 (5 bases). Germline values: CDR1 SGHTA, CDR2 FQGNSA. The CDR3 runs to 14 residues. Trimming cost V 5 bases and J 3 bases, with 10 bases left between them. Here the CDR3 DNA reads TGTGCCAGCAGCGGGGGACGGGCTAATGAAAAACTGTTTTTT. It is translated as CASSGGRANEKLFF. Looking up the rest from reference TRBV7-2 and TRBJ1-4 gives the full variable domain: GAGVSQSPSNKVTEKGKDVELRCDPISGHTALYWYRQSLGQGLEFLIYFQGNSAPDKSGLPSDRFSAERTGGSVSTLTIQRTQQEDSAVYLCASSGGRANEKLFFGSGTQLSVL.

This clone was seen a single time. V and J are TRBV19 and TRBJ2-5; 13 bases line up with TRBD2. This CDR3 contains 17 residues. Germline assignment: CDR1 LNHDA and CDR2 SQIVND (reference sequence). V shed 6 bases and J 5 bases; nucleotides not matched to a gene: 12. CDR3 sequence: CASRDLGLAGAAETQYF. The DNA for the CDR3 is TGTGCCAGTAGAGACCTCGGACTAGCGGGAGCAGCGGAGACCCAGTACTTC.

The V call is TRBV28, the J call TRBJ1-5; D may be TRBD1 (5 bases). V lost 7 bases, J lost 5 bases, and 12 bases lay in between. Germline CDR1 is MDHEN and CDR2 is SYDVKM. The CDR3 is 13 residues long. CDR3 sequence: CASNRDGDQPQHF. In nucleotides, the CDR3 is TGTGCCAGCAATCGGGACGGTGATCAGCCCCAGCATTTT.

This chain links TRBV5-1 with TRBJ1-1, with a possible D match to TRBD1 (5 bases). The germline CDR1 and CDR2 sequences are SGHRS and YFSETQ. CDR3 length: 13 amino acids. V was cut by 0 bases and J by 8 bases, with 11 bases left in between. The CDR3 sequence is CASSLAFEGEAFF. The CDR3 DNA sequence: TGCGCCAGCAGCTTGGCTTTTGAGGGGGAAGCTTTCTTT.